A single T cell receptor beta chain is shown here with its context. Within the sample, other DNA sequences also encode this same CDR3. In germline, CDR1 is MDHEN, CDR2 SYDVKM. The CDR3 totals 12 residues. The V end lost 4 bases, the J end lost 0 bases, and 3 bases lay between the germline ends. The source of the sample is a study of blood T cell repertoires in COVID-19. About the study: Nucleic acid was either cDNA or gDNA, and it came from T cells, B-cell-depleted T cells, or PBMCs.

Original processing notes: Amplification from reference gene primers served as the basis for estimated nucleated cell counts. Clones were sequenced by immunoSEQ multiplex PCR, and TCRdb holds only the in-frame ones, with some missing. V and J calls and clone size follow that table, whereas D and trimming were derived from the DNA. Counted here are about 140,000 clones, 82% occurring once; the ten biggest clones make up 3.5% to 5%. Sequences were obtained from peripheral blood. This sequence joins TRBV28 and TRBJ1-1; no clear D. The receptor was derived from a woman older than 75 with acute or convalescent COVID-19. The CDR3 DNA follows: TGTGCCAGCAGTTCAGTGAACACTGAAGCTTTCTTT. Amino acid sequence: CASSSVNTEAFF.